This T cell receptor beta chain was retrieved from a study of shared clonotypes between healthy human individuals. The length of the CDR3 is 16 residues. V lost 2 bases, J lost 2 bases, and 17 bases lay in between. Germline V gives CDR1 SGHRS, CDR2 YFSETQ. Genomic DNA belonging to each subset was distributed in equal measure over several immunoSEQ plates. Template for every sorted-subset replicate PCR totaled roughly 200 ng DNA, 25,000 to 35,000 T cell genomes. Produced via immunoSEQ multiplex PCR; TCRdb's table is partial and in-frame only. Among roughly 1,500,000 clones listed, 95% to 99% were seen once.

Sequencing was performed on naive CD4+ T cells sorted from blood. Subset given: CD45RA+ positively selected. This receptor was taken from a man under 40 in good health. This chain connects TRBV5-1 to TRBJ2-7, with D possibly called TRBD1 or TRBD2 (6 bases each). In nucleotides, the CDR3 is TGCGCCAGCAGCTTAAAGGGCGGGACACCAACCTACGAGCAGTACTTC. As protein: CASSLKGGTPTYEQYF. The full variable domain, rest sourced from reference TRBV5-1 and TRBJ2-7, is KAGVTQTPRYLIKTRGQQVTLSCSPISGHRSVSWYQQTPGQGLQFLFEYFSETQRNKGNFPGRFSGRQFSNSRSEMNVSTLELGDSALYLCASSLKGGTPTYEQYFGPGTRLTVT.